These 3 T cell receptor beta chains originate from one sample sequenced in a study of cytomegalovirus exposure and HLA in healthy donors (dated by TCRdb to the late 2010s). The protocol used for the library was the immunoSEQ multiplex PCR assay. For the multiplex PCR, a mixture combining 60 forward primers for TCR Vbeta segments and 13 reverse primers for TCR Jbeta segments was used. In its TCRdb copy, this immuneACCESS table keeps in-frame sequences only and misses some clones. Where compared with another copy, unresolved V genes explain less than half of these, and the others have no known cause. In this sample the table shows 150,000 to 200,000 clones, around 80% of which occur a single time. Roughly 5% of the sample is in the top ten clones. What was sequenced was PBMCs. The receptors here all came from a man aged 18 to 30 in good health and CMV-seronegative.

V is TRBV4-3 and J is TRBJ2-7, with 10 nucleotides matching TRBD1. The V and J ends lost 0 bases and 7 bases, in that order; junction bases with no gene match: 9. Germline V lookup: CDR1 LGHNA, CDR2 YSLEER. This CDR3 is built from 16 residues. In DNA, the CDR3 is TGCGCCAGCAGCCAAGAGGCCCCGGACAGGGGGGGGGAGCAGTACTTC. It is translated as CASSQEAPDRGGEQYF.

This sequence joins TRBV6-6 and TRBJ2-7, with 10 bases identical to TRBD2. CDR1 is MNHNY and CDR2 is SVGAGI in the germline V gene (reference sequence). V lost 6 bases, J lost 4 bases, and 6 bases stayed unmatched. The CDR3 spans 14 residues. This chain's CDR3 is CASRLTSGTYEQYF. Written as DNA, the CDR3 is TGTGCCAGCAGACTAACTAGCGGGACTTACGAGCAGTACTTC.

This chain uses TRBV9 with TRBJ2-7; no reliable D call. The CDR3 has 13 amino acids. CDR1 and CDR2 (germline): SGDLS, YYNGEE. V was cut by 0 bases and J by 6 bases, with 10 bases left in between. The DNA of the CDR3 is TGTGCCAGCAGCGTAGAATATCTCGGCGAGCAGTACTTC. Its translation: CASSVEYLGEQYF.